This entry describes one T cell receptor (beta chain). The clone's antigen remains unknown. These data come from a study of cytomegalovirus exposure and HLA in healthy donors (dated by TCRdb to the late 2010s). At the level of the whole study: According to an earlier analysis of 587 of the donors, 150 million to 200 million T cells yielded 120 million or so unique TCR beta sequences and about 300 Gb of sequence data. The study profiled the T cell repertoires of 500 to 800 subjects by immunosequencing and related them to cytomegalovirus serostatus. On average, around 240,000 unique TCR beta nucleotide sequences were sequenced per donor among 398 genotyped donors of the cohort, with 15% to 20% of those sequences being non-productive. In a later analysis, previously published TCR beta repertoires from several hundred donors were re-analyzed and high-resolution HLA genotyping was added so that TCR occurrence patterns could be studied. In a later genetic analysis, genome-wide SNP genotypes for about 55% of the roughly 670 donors were used, and that subset was treated as a discovery cohort. About five DR-DQ haplotypes were handled as single units for association and clustering because linkage in the cohort was strong. About 300 gigabases of sequencing data and approximately 84 million unique TCR sequences were included in an early release covering roughly 600 HLA-typed donors. All discovery cohort repertoires had been generated using a single sequencing platform. The study was designed to test whether signatures of past pathogen exposure could be identified by cataloging public T cell receptors. Donor age, sex, ethnicity and CMV serostatus were collected together with the repertoire data. The later analysis used no new phenotypic data to find candidate immune exposures, relying instead on TCR beta sequences and their occurrence across donors. HLA typing included class I and class II loci at four-digit resolution. To predict cytomegalovirus infection status, the study brought together high-throughput TCR immunosequencing, statistical association of individual TCRs with disease status, and machine learning. The number of typed donors differed by locus: about 620-630 for A, B, C, DRB1 and DQB1; approximately 540 for DQA1; 606 for DPA1; and roughly 470 for DPB1. In addition to the first cohort of 666 subjects, a separate validation cohort of under 150 different subjects was used. An earlier analysis of fewer than 750 of the donors used high-throughput TCR beta sequencing to judge whether each TCR beta V gene segment behaved as functional or pseudogenic. Among the roughly 400 genotyped donors, around 81% belonged to the genetic ancestry cluster associated with self-reported Caucasian donors.

Overall study results and their limits: The classifier was reported to diagnose cytomegalovirus status with high specificity and sensitivity in both the original cohort and the validation cohort. A later analysis found that TCR association rates varied across HLA loci, with DRB1 alleles showing the most associated TCRs and HLA-C alleles the fewest. Because HLA typing was missing for some donors at each locus, association tests included only the typed subset. The 87-base-pair reads could not distinguish some IMGT-functional V segments, including TRBV6-2 and TRBV6-3, so those segments were excluded. Broadly in line with IMGT annotations, most TCR beta V segments showed up in productive rearrangements about 87% or about 30% of the time in an earlier analysis of 450 to 600 of the donors. A later analysis found that HLA-associated TCR beta chains were more clonally expanded and had lower generation probabilities than equally common non-associated chains. It was suggested by the authors that the approach could potentially be generalized to other disease states and immunological phenotypes. Specific HLA alleles were associated with 15,000 to 20,000 TCR beta sequences at a false discovery rate of 0.05 in a later analysis. According to a later analysis, parvovirus B19, influenza, CMV and Epstein-Barr virus appeared linked to several top co-occurrence clusters. When HLA alleles, especially DR and DQ, strongly co-occurred, TCR associations were difficult to assign to individual alleles. The presence/absence analyses assumed that sequencing depth was roughly uniform across donors, and that assumption may not be true. Immune exposure information for the cohort was limited to CMV serostatus. Across donors, most TCR sequences were observed very rarely, whereas some public TCRs were present in many individuals. Correlated functional status among segregating V segments might reflect linkage disequilibrium, but an unknown experimental factor could not be ruled out. V-gene and J-gene trimming of TCR beta chains was associated with a missense DCLRE1C variant in a later genetic analysis, and the association was replicated in an independent cohort. A further reported finding was that TCR beta sequences accurately predicted the HLA-A and HLA-B alleles for most subjects in the first cohort. In this cohort, only TCR beta chains were sequenced, and detectable features were limited by the absence of alpha or paired-chain data. Three of the identified cytomegalovirus-associated TCR beta chains were confirmed in vitro to be specific for cytomegalovirus antigens. Most CMV-associated TCR beta chains appeared to be HLA-restricted in a later analysis, and the HLA associations seemed to be driven largely by CMV exposure. The study gave a list of 150 to 200 TCR beta chains associated with cytomegalovirus. According to a later genetic analysis, donors in an Asian-associated ancestry cluster had fewer N-insertions in productive TCRs than the approximately 650-donor mean. The sequencing pipeline was judged likely to have produced a cluster of highly shared sequence variants as a technical artifact. About 15 rarely observed V segments, including chromosome 9 orphons, were excluded from the earlier analysis of about 600 of the donors because counts were too low.

Library creation used the immunoSEQ multiplex PCR assay. For the multiplex PCR, a mixture combining 60 forward primers for TCR Vbeta segments and 13 reverse primers for TCR Jbeta segments was used. Amplification of the CDR3 region of rearranged TCR beta genes was performed with a multiplex PCR assay on genomic DNA. The Illumina HiSeq System was used to sequence the amplified TCR beta libraries as 87-base-pair reads. The paper's data handling went like this. Across the roughly 700 repertoires, a later analysis counted tens of millions of unique TCR beta chains, some 11 million of which were shared by at least two donors. Raw reads were error-corrected and collapsed into unique sequences with a nearest-neighbor algorithm that merged closely related sequences to remove PCR and sequencing errors. V, D and J gene segments were assigned by aligning CDR3 sequences to IMGT reference sequences. For a sequence to be retained, a match of at least six nucleotides to both a V gene segment and a J gene segment was required. Rearrangements were classified as productive when the CDR3 lacked stop codons and remained in frame with V and J, and all other rearrangements were classified as non-productive. CDR3 was defined according to IMGT convention as the region running from the second conserved V-encoded cysteine to the conserved J-encoded phenylalanine. Sequences without an unambiguous match to a single V gene segment were excluded from the earlier analysis of almost 600 of the donors. In an earlier analysis of approximately 550 of the donors, V segments were called functional above 56.7% productive rearrangements and were called segregating when the between-donor standard deviation exceeded 5%. A statistical classification framework was built to diagnose cytomegalovirus status from the catalog of TCR beta chain sequences. In a later analysis, V and J genes were assigned by comparing TCR nucleotide sequences against IMGT/GENE-DB human TR gene sequences. The TCRdist pipeline was used in a later analysis to assign CDR3 sequences and most-parsimonious VDJ recombination scenarios. In a later analysis, every TCR beta chain was defined by the combination of its CDR3 amino acid sequence and its V-gene family, and reads without a unique V-gene family were dropped. A later analysis removed 450 to 600 highly shared, low-generation-probability nucleotide sequences to deal with suspected cross-contamination and a sequencing artifact. A later analysis calculated a clonal expansion index for each public chain from normalized within-repertoire ranks of inferred template counts. Generation probabilities in a later analysis came from a VDJ recombination model fitted to out-of-frame rearrangements, and those results were checked against IGoR. Hypergeometric tests were used in a later analysis to score TCR-TCR, TCR-HLA and TCR-CMV co-occurrence, with a repertoire-size bias correction applied to the TCR pairs. A later analysis estimated false discovery rates by permuting HLA or CMV assignments 20 times. In a later analysis, co-occurring TCRs were grouped using DBSCAN, and TCRdist sequence similarity was added for clustering within HLA-allele-positive subsets. Repertoires with fewer than 30,000 or more than 120,000 public chains, plus five repertoires with anomalous nucleotide sharing, were excluded from co-occurrence clustering. TCRdb took over this immuneACCESS table, retaining in-frame rearrangements with V and J assigned. Such tables are incomplete; in checked studies, under half of the missing clones stem from an unresolved V gene, and the remainder is unexplained. The D gene and trimming were derived from the DNA, and the V and J assignments and clone size from that table. The table of this sample itemizes 130,000 or so clones. The leading ten clones occupy about 1.5% of the sample.

The cohort was made up of 500 to 800 healthy bone marrow donors. Cohort members were all nominally healthy when sampled, although unrecorded immune exposures were likely present. The donor was CMV seropositive and was included in the group of 290 or so seropositive cohort members. A peripheral blood sample was collected from each donor, and TCR beta sequencing was performed on peripheral blood mononuclear cells. Genomic DNA was extracted from the blood cell samples with the Qiagen DNeasy Blood Extraction Kit. The V end gives up 6 bases and the J end 4 bases, leaving 2 bases in the junction not matched to a gene. From its cysteine to its phenylalanine, the CDR3 spans 13 amino acids. The CDR3 DNA has 39 bases and is translated from base 1. According to the germline V gene, CDR1 reads SNHLY and CDR2 reads FYNNEI.

The V gene is TRBV2 and the J gene is TRBJ1-2; the central 10 bases match TRBD1. The sequence came from a woman aged 40 to 50 in good health and CMV-seropositive. Sequencing was performed on PBMCs. The CDR3 protein sequence reads: CASRTGGLYGYTF. The DNA sequence follows: TGTGCCAGCAGGACAGGGGGCCTCTATGGCTACACCTTC.